A selection of T cell receptor beta chains follows, all from one sample in a study of response to subunit inactivated influenza vaccine. TCRdb independently ran MiXCR on the RT-PCR reads; one entry per CDR3 protein. The data hold some 500,000 distinct CDR3 sequences, with approximately 15% observed a single time. Material: CD4+ T cells sorted from PBMCs, obtained about 24 months after vaccination. These receptors originate from a man aged 50-75 years who received an inactivated influenza vaccine. Each CDR3 is given with its conserved first and last residue.

J gene	V gene	CDR3 protein
TRBJ1-2	TRBV4-1	CASSQDPGQGRYGYTF
TRBJ2-7	TRBV18	CASSKPPGSTGYEQYF
TRBJ2-3	TRBV2	CASSQGTSGTLSDTQYF
TRBJ1-5	TRBV6-1	CASRRGLWDRPISNQPQHF
TRBJ2-7	TRBV27	CASSLGHGTINYEQYF
TRBJ2-5	TRBV7-9	CASSLQGTSIAQYF
TRBJ2-2	TRBV18	CASSPLTGTDTGELFF
TRBJ1-6	TRBV9	CASSVGTGENSPLHF
TRBJ2-4	TRBV20-1	CSARDSSLAKNIQYF
TRBJ2-3	TRBV3-1	CASRESGGDTDTQYF
TRBJ2-1	TRBV6-5	CASSYSRHEQFF
TRBJ2-1	TRBV5-1	CASSGGLAKPGSEFF
TRBJ2-1	TRBV10-3	CATEASGGLSYNEQFF
TRBJ1-4	TRBV30	CAWVTGNGEKLFF
TRBJ1-1	TRBV9	CASSVESRNTEAFF
TRBJ1-1	TRBV3-1	CASSRPGTGNTEAFF
TRBJ2-1	TRBV29-1	CSVVTGAYNEQFF
TRBJ2-3	TRBV12-3/TRBV12-4	CASSWSGLSTDTQYF
TRBJ2-7	TRBV27	CASSFSAQPPYEQYF
TRBJ2-7	TRBV4-2	CASSQVVGLAGGPSHEQYF
TRBJ2-1	TRBV4-3	CASSQEPNTYNEQFF
TRBJ2-2	TRBV3-1	CASSLRPGVGTGELFF
TRBJ2-5	TRBV5-1	CASFVSGGETQYF
TRBJ2-1	TRBV3-1	CASSHDLYNEQFF
TRBJ2-6	TRBV5-1	CASSSGTSGAGANVLTF
TRBJ2-2	TRBV11-2	CASSLEASGRAYPGELFF
TRBJ1-1	TRBV4-3	CASSQSNSGQRAFF
TRBJ1-2	TRBV20-1	CSAITGYGYTF
TRBJ2-1	TRBV7-2	CASRAAGGPANEQFF
TRBJ1-2	TRBV25-1	CASSKQGNYGYTF
TRBJ1-2	TRBV7-9	CASSFHGTVLKEGYTF
TRBJ2-2	TRBV9	CASSVTSGRFTGELFF